This T cell receptor beta chain was observed in a study of regulatory T cells in long-lasting Graves disease. Time point defined: newly diagnosed GD, antithyroid drugs for less than 3 months. The TCR library was made from RNA that had been extracted from PBMCs in TRIzol. To make TCR beta libraries, researchers used iRepertoire HTBI primers and Arm-PCR of CDR3 regions. TCRdb called the multiplex PCR reads again in MiXCR, with one record for every CDR3 protein. Among roughly 560,000 distinct CDR3 sequences, 15% to 20% were seen once, and the ten largest hold 20% to 30%. Study-wide results and limits: Persistent Graves' patients showed reduced TCR diversity versus newly diagnosed patients. Newly diagnosed disease favored TRBV20-1 and TRBJ2-1 over persistent disease.

Germline V gives CDR1 SGHVS, CDR2 FQNEAQ. The V segment lost 2 bases and the J segment 7 bases; nucleotides outside the gene matches: 5. This CDR3 spans 15 amino acids. As concerns this clonotype: Its antigen is not known.

These same records also appear under a second study, on T cells in Graves' hyperthyroidism and ophthalmopathy. This second study notes: The HTBI set primed first-round TCR CDR3 RT-PCR. Blood also contained most expanded thyroid clonotypes above 0.001.

The V call is TRBV7-8, the J call TRBJ2-1; 10 bases fit TRBD2. The source was peripheral blood mononuclear cells (PBMCs), collected at new diagnosis, from a patient treated with antithyroid drugs. The clonotype was recovered from a woman aged 40 to 65 with Graves disease. The CDR3 nucleotides read TGTGCCAGCAGCTTACCCAGCGGGAGGGTTAATGAGCAGTTCTTC. This encodes CASSLPSGRVNEQFF.